This T cell receptor (beta chain) was captured in a study of blood T cell repertoires in COVID-19. Study information: The study drew acute and convalescent COVID-19 samples from the United States, Italy and Spain. T cells, B-cell-depleted T cells, or PBMCs supplied cDNA or gDNA.

Per the germline V gene, CDR1 is MNHEY and CDR2 is SVGAGI. The CDR3 totals 15 residues. The V and J ends lost 7 bases and 1 base respectively, with 14 bases between them. Authors' data handling: It was from reference gene primer amplification that nucleated cell counts were estimated. Profiling relied on immunoSEQ multiplex PCR, and the TCRdb table lists in-frame clones only, not all of them. D and trimming were read from the DNA, whereas the V and J calls and clone size are those reported in that table. The sample shows around 620,000 clones, about 90% of them seen only once. Input material: peripheral blood. The receptor was derived from a young woman with acute or convalescent COVID-19. The rearrangement links TRBV6-5 to TRBJ1-5, with a tentative D call TRBD1 (5 bases). CDR3 nucleotides: TGTGCCAGCACTCCTCCGGGGGGAAGCAATCAGCCCCAGCATTTT. Encoded protein: CASTPPGGSNQPQHF.